Listed below are T cell receptor beta chains from one sample, sequenced in a study of blood T cell repertoires in COVID-19. Sequenced by immunoSEQ multiplex PCR; TCRdb stores in-frame clones only, minus some. The sample records around 160,000 clones, 89% being singletons. Sequenced input: peripheral blood. These receptors came from a man aged 55 to 70 with acute or convalescent COVID-19. The CDR3 runs from the conserved cysteine through the conserved F or W. The D gene is left open where the match is weak. Where a row states a size, it is once, few, many or the class of an expanded clone; other rows omit it.

J gene | clone size | D gene | V gene | CDR3 DNA | CDR3 protein
TRBJ2-3 | . | . | TRBV7-9 | TGTGCCAGCAGCTTCCGGGGGAGTGGGACAGATACGCAGTATTTT | CASSFRGSGTDTQYF
TRBJ1-6 | . | TRBD1 | TRBV18 | TGTGCCAGCTCACCAGTTTTTGGGACAGAAAATTCACCCCTCCACTTT | CASSPVFGTENSPLHF
TRBJ1-3 | . | . | TRBV4-2 | TGTGCCAGCAGCCAAGCTCCACAGCTCTCTGGAAACACCATATATTTT | CASSQAPQLSGNTIYF
TRBJ2-1 | . | . | TRBV24-1 | TGTGCCACCGGGCCGGGATCCCCCAATGAGCAGTTCTTC | CATGPGSPNEQFF
TRBJ2-7 | . | TRBD1 | TRBV10-3 | TGTGCCATCAGCCCGGGACAGGGGCCCTACGAGCAGTACTTC | CAISPGQGPYEQYF
TRBJ1-1 | . | . | TRBV7-8 | TGTGCCAGCAGCCTAGCTTTGAGGAGCACTGAAGCTTTCTTT | CASSLALRSTEAFF
TRBJ1-3 | few | . | TRBV7-9 | TGTGCCAGCAGCGCCGGACAGCCTGCCTCTGGAAACACCATATATTTT | CASSAGQPASGNTIYF
TRBJ2-3 | . | . | TRBV10-3 | TGTGCCATCAGTGCGGGGTCGGATACGCAGTATTTT | CAISAGSDTQYF
TRBJ1-6 | . | . | TRBV6-6 | TGTGCCAGCAGTTCTGGGGGCTCCCCAAATGAACCCCTCCACTTT | CASSSGGSPNEPLHF
TRBJ1-2 | . | TRBD1 | TRBV29-1 | TGCAGCGTTCAAATAGGGGACAGTGACTATGGCTACACCTTC | CSVQIGDSDYGYTF
TRBJ1-4 | . | TRBD1 | TRBV19 | TGTGCCAGTAGTAGCGGACAGGGAGTTAATGAAAAACTGTTTTTT | CASSSGQGVNEKLFF
TRBJ1-4 | . | . | TRBV6-5 | TGTGCCAGCAGTTGGGGGGGGCGAGGTGAAAAACTGTTTTTT | CASSWGGRGEKLFF
TRBJ2-3 | . | TRBD1 | TRBV10-3 | TGTGCCATCAGTGACTACGGGACAGGGACAGATACGCAGTATTTT | CAISDYGTGTDTQYF
TRBJ2-3 | once | TRBD2 | TRBV6-1 | TGTGCCAGCAGTGTAGCTAGACTAGCGGGGGGAACAGATACGCAGTATTTT | CASSVARLAGGTDTQYF
TRBJ2-7 | . | . | TRBV6-5 | TGTGCCAGCAGTTACTCCAGGGGCCCCTACGAGCAGTACTTC | CASSYSRGPYEQYF
TRBJ1-1 | . | . | TRBV5-6 | TGTGCCAGCAGCGAACGGGATGTAACTGAAGCTTTCTTT | CASSERDVTEAFF
TRBJ1-1 | . | . | TRBV4-2 | TGTGCCAGCAGCCTGCAGGGTCTGGAGAACACTGAAGCTTTCTTT | CASSLQGLENTEAFF
TRBJ1-1 | few | . | TRBV15 | TGTGCCACCGCCCGCCGAAGCGGGGGGCGGCTTGGTGGTTGGGAAGCTTTCTTT | CATARRSGGRLGGWEAFF
TRBJ1-5 | few | . | TRBV5-1 | TGCGCCAGCAGCTTGGGGGGCCCCAATCAGCCCCAGCATTTT | CASSLGGPNQPQHF
TRBJ2-3 | . | TRBD2 | TRBV9 | TGTGCCAGCAGCGTAGAATGGAGACTAGCGCCCCCAGATACGCAGTATTTT | CASSVEWRLAPPDTQYF
TRBJ2-1 | . | TRBD2 | TRBV5-1 | TGCGCCAGCAGCACGGGCGGGGGAAACTCCTACAATGAGCAGTTCTTC | CASSTGGGNSYNEQFF
TRBJ2-5 | . | . | TRBV19 | TGTGCCAGTAGTGGCAGGAGGGAGACCCAGTACTTC | CASSGRRETQYF
TRBJ2-4 | . | TRBD1 | TRBV11-2 | TGTGCCAGCAGCTTAGGGTACAGGGGGGACATTAAAAACATTCAGTACTTC | CASSLGYRGDIKNIQYF
TRBJ2-1 | . | . | TRBV19 | TGTGCCAGTAGTTTGGGGGAGGCTTACAATGAGCAGTTCTTC | CASSLGEAYNEQFF
TRBJ1-4 | . | TRBD1 | TRBV10-3 | TGTGCCTCAACAGGGGGCGCGAAAGAAAAACTGTTTTTT | CASTGGAKEKLFF
TRBJ1-3 | . | . | TRBV6-5 | TGTGCCAGCAGTTACTTACAGCAAAACACCATATATTTT | CASSYLQQNTIYF
TRBJ2-4 | . | TRBD1 | TRBV4-1 | TGCGCCAGACCAGAACAGGGGCTAGCCAAAAACATTCAGTACTTC | CARPEQGLAKNIQYF
TRBJ1-5 | . | . | TRBV7-9 | TGTGCCAGCAGCTTAGACAGTAATAATCAGCCCCAGCATTTT | CASSLDSNNQPQHF
TRBJ1-1 | . | . | TRBV5-5 | TGTGCCAGCAGCTTGGAAGGCGGTCTGCTGAACACTGAAGCTTTCTTT | CASSLEGGLLNTEAFF
TRBJ2-1 | few | TRBD1 | TRBV7-2 | TGTGCCAGCAGCCACCTACAGGGGGCCAATGAGCAGTTCTTC | CASSHLQGANEQFF
TRBJ1-4 | . | . | TRBV6-1 | TGTGCCAGCAGTACCCCGACAGGAACTAATGAAAAACTGTTTTTT | CASSTPTGTNEKLFF